This T cell receptor beta chain derives from a study of shared clonotypes between healthy human individuals. The CDR3 totals 15 residues. Deletions cut 6 bases from V and 4 bases from J, with 16 bases between. CDR1 MNHEY and CDR2 SVGAGI come from the germline V gene. Clones were sequenced by immunoSEQ multiplex PCR, and TCRdb holds only the in-frame ones, with some missing. The table lists some 580,000 clones, about 97% of them singletons. As regards this clone: What it binds is not known.

Each of the donors was a healthy adult who was HIV-negative and had not had a recent acute infection or vaccination. The authors divided CD4+ cells into CD45RA+ naive and CD45RA-negative memory subsets. The study's findings and limits: Represented diversity, genetic and exposure-history alike, was limited by few donors.

Specimen: naive CD4+ T cells sorted from blood. Subset denoted: CD45RA+ positively selected. This rearrangement joins TRBV6-5 to TRBJ1-3; D is perhaps TRBD1 (6 bases). This sequence originates from a woman in her thirties in good health. CDR3 in amino acids: CASSQTGTSGNTIYF. The CDR3, as DNA: TGTGCCAGCAGCCAAACAGGGACCTCGGGAAACACCATATATTTT.